In this sample, the clone carrying this T cell receptor (beta chain) turned up many times. V lost 4 bases, J lost 5 bases, and 6 bases stayed unmatched. Germline V gene sequence: CDR1 SGHTA, CDR2 FQGNSA. This CDR3 comprises 15 residues. Each CDR3 protein gets one entry after TCRdb re-called the 5' RACE reads with MiXCR. Counted here are 90,000 to 100,000 distinct CDR3 sequences, roughly 15% occurring once; the ten biggest clones make up 6.2%. This sample is drawn from a study of T cells of healthy individuals. The genes are TRBV7-2 and TRBJ2-3; 10 positions agree with TRBD1. The receptor's source is a human donor in good health. This CDR3 is CASSSDRGQIDTQYF. The CDR3 DNA follows: TGTGCCAGCAGCTCCGACAGGGGGCAAATAGATACGCAGTATTTT.